The TCR beta chain under discussion was sequenced for a study of vaccination effects on CD4 cells after COVID-19. Study summary: It was two doses of either the BNT162b2 or mRNA-1273 vaccine that participants received.

V lost 5 bases and J 4 bases, leaving 12 bases between the germline ends. Germline CDR1 is SGHTA and CDR2 is FQGNSA. The CDR3 totals 14 residues. Sequencing in the ViraFEST assay came after antigen-specific CD4+ T cells had been expanded with viral peptide pools, which were used to stimulate PBMC. CD4+ T cells were isolated after 10 days of culture. Fresh IL-2-containing medium replaced half the medium on days 3 and 7. On this clone: Its matching antigen is unknown.

The assay was immunoSEQ multiplex PCR, and TCRdb's table has in-frame clones only and misses some. In the table there are about 61,000 clones, roughly 80% of which are singletons. The clonotype comes from a human donor who received a COVID-19 vaccine. V and J are TRBV7-2 and TRBJ1-3; maybe TRBD1 (6 bases). Here the sequenced sample was CD4+ T cells from PBMCs cultured with HCoV-229E spike peptides, taken before COVID-19 vaccination. CDR3 in amino acids: CASSLRGSGNTIYF. The CDR3 region has the DNA TGTGCCAGCAGCCTCAGGGGATCGGGAAACACCATATATTTT. The full variable domain, rest sourced from reference TRBV7-2 and TRBJ1-3, is GAGVSQSPSNKVTEKGKDVELRCDPISGHTALYWYRQSLGQGLEFLIYFQGNSAPDKSGLPSDRFSAERTGGSVSTLTIQRTQQEDSAVYLCASSLRGSGNTIYFGEGSWLTVV.